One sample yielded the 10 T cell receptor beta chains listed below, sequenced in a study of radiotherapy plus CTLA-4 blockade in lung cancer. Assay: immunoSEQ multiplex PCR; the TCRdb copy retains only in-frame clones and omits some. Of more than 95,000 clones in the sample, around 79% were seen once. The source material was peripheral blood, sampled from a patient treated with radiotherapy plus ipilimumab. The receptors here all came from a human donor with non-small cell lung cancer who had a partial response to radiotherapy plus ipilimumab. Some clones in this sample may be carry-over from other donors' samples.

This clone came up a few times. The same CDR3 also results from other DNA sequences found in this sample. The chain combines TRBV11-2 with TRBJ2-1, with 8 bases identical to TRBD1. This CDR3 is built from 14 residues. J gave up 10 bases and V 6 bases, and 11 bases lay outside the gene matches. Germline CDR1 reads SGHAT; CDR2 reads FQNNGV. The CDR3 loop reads CASRPGTGGLEQFF. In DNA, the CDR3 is TGTGCCAGCAGGCCCGGGACAGGAGGTCTGGAGCAGTTCTTC.

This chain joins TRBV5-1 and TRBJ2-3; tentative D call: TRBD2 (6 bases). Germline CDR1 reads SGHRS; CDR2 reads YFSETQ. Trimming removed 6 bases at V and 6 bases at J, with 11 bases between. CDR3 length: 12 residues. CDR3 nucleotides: TGCGCCAGCATCGGGAGTGGGGATACGCAGTATTTT. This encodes CASIGSGDTQYF.

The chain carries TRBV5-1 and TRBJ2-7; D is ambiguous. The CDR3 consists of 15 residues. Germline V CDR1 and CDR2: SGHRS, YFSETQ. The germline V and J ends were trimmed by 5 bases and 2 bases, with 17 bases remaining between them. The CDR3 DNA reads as TGCGCCAGCAGGGTCTTTTGGCCTGCCCCCTACGAGCAGTACTTC. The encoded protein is CASRVFWPAPYEQYF. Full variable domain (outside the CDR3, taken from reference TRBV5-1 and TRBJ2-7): KAGVTQTPRYLIKTRGQQVTLSCSPISGHRSVSWYQQTPGQGLQFLFEYFSETQRNKGNFPGRFSGRQFSNSRSEMNVSTLELGDSALYLCASRVFWPAPYEQYFGPGTRLTVT.

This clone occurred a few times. CDR3 nucleotides: TGTGCCAGCAGCTTATACTACAATGAGCAGTTCTTC. Protein sequence: CASSLYYNEQFF. The chain joins TRBV7-9 to TRBJ2-1; D not certain. The length of the CDR3 is 12 residues. Per the germline V gene, CDR1 is SEHNR and CDR2 is FQNEAQ (reference sequence). V dropped 2 bases and J dropped 3 bases, with 2 bases sitting between them.

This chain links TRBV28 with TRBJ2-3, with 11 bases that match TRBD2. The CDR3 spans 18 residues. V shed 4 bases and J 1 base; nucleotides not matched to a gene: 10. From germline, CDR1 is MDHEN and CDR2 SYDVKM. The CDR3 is CASSSKVLAGVGTDTQYF. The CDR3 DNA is TGTGCCAGCAGTTCTAAAGTACTAGCGGGGGTTGGCACAGATACGCAGTATTTT.

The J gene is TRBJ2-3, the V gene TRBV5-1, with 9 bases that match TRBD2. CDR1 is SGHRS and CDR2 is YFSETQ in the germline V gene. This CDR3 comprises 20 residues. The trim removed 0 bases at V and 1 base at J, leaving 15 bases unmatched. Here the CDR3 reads CASSLVLLAGHSKGTDTQYF. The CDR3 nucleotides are TGCGCCAGCAGCTTGGTCTTACTAGCGGGCCACTCCAAGGGCACAGATACGCAGTATTTT.

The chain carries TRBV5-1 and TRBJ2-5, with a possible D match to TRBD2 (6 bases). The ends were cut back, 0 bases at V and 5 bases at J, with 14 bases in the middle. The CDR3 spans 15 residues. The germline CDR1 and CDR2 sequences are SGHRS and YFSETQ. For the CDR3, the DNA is TGCGCCAGCAGCTTGGGGAGCGTGGAGGGGGAGACCCAGTACTTC. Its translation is CASSLGSVEGETQYF.

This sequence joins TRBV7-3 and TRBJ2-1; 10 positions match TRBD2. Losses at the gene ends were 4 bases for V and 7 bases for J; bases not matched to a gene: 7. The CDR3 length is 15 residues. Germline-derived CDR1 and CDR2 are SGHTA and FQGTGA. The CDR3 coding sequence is TGTGCCAGCAGCTCCTCTAGCGGGAGAAGGAATGAGCAGTTCTTC. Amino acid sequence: CASSSSSGRRNEQFF.

CDR3 residues: CASSRELNTEAFF. DNA for the CDR3: TGTGCCAGCAGCCGCGAGTTGAACACTGAAGCTTTCTTT. V usage is TRBV5-8 and J usage is TRBJ1-1, with unresolved D. CDR1 and CDR2 from the germline V gene are SGHTS and YDEGEE. Trimming removed 4 bases from V and 0 bases from J, with 7 bases in between. This CDR3 has 13 residues. The variable domain in full, with the rest retrieved from reference TRBV5-8 and TRBJ1-1, is EAGVTQSPTHLIKTRGQQATLRCSPISGHTSVYWYQQALGLGLQFLLWYDEGEERNRGNFPPRFSGRQFPNYSSELNVNALELEDSALYLCASSRELNTEAFFGQGTRLTVV.

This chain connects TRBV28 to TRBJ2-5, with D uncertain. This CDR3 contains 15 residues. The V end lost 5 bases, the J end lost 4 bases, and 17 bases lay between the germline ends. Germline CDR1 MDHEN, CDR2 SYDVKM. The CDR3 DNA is TGTGCCAGCAGTCCCACCTGGTTTTCGAGAGAGACCCAGTACTTC. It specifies CASSPTWFSRETQYF.